This is a list of T cell receptor beta chains from one sample in a study of blood T cell repertoires in COVID-19. Measured with immunoSEQ multiplex PCR; TCRdb has only the in-frame clones, and not every one. The sample records approximately 210,000 clones, approximately 90% being singletons. Sequenced material: peripheral blood. These receptors were obtained from a human donor in a cohort sampled during active COVID-19. The CDR3 runs from the conserved cysteine through the conserved F or W. D genes are given only for firm matches. A clone size is listed for some rows: how often the clone was seen (once, few, many), or a class if it is expanded.

clone_size	j_call	v_call	d_call	cdr3_length	cdr3_nt	cdr3_aa
NA	TRBJ2-3	TRBV30	TRBD2	15	TGTGCCTGGAGTTTGGGCGGGAGTCTGGCAGATACGCAGTATTTT	CAWSLGGSLADTQYF
NA	TRBJ1-6	TRBV2	TRBD1	14	TGTGCCAGCAGTGAGGACAGGGATAGGTCACCCCTCCACTTT	CASSEDRDRSPLHF
NA	TRBJ2-3	TRBV9	TRBD2	14	TGTGCCAGCACCTCGGAATCGGGGGGAGATACGCAGTATTTT	CASTSESGGDTQYF
NA	TRBJ2-2	TRBV29-1	NA	13	TGCAGCGGGCGGGCCGCGAACACCGGGGAGCTGTTTTTT	CSGRAANTGELFF
NA	TRBJ1-5	TRBV6-2/TRBV6-3	NA	17	TGTGCCAGCACCCCCGCAGGGGTGGTGGTTAGCAATCAGCCCCAGCATTTT	CASTPAGVVVSNQPQHF
NA	TRBJ1-1	TRBV27	NA	13	TGTGCCAGCAGTTTAAAACTCTACACTGAAGCTTTCTTT	CASSLKLYTEAFF
NA	TRBJ2-1	TRBV7-2	NA	15	TGTGCCAGCAGGCAAACTAGTGCTACACCCTGGGAGCAGTTCTTC	CASRQTSATPWEQFF
once	TRBJ1-1	TRBV6-4	NA	13	TGTGCCAGCAGTCCAACAGAATACACTGAAGCTTTCTTT	CASSPTEYTEAFF
NA	TRBJ2-7	TRBV5-1	TRBD2	16	TGCGCCAGCAGCTCAACCGCTAGCGGAAGCTCCTACGAGCAGTACTTC	CASSSTASGSSYEQYF
NA	TRBJ1-6	TRBV28	NA	18	TGTGCCAGCAGTCGTCCCAGAATCTCGTTCTCCTATAATTCACCCCTCCACTTT	CASSRPRISFSYNSPLHF
NA	TRBJ2-7	TRBV19	TRBD2	14	TGTGCCAGTAGTCGAGCGGGGGGGGCCTACGAGCAGTACTTC	CASSRAGGAYEQYF
NA	TRBJ2-6	TRBV9	NA	16	TGTGCCAGCAGCGTAGAACCACAGTCTGGGGCCAACGTCCTGACTTTC	CASSVEPQSGANVLTF
NA	TRBJ2-1	TRBV6-5	TRBD2	14	TGTGCCAGCAGGAAAGCGGGGGAAATCAATGAGCAGTTCTTC	CASRKAGEINEQFF
NA	TRBJ2-7	TRBV10-3	TRBD1	12	TGTGCCATCCGGGACAGGGGAAACGAGCAGTACTTC	CAIRDRGNEQYF
NA	TRBJ2-7	TRBV28	TRBD2	19	TGTGCCAGCAGCCAACCTAGCGGCGGCGGGGTACCTATTTTTTACCAGCAGTACTTC	CASSQPSGGGVPIFYQQYF
NA	TRBJ2-3	TRBV7-2	NA	12	TGTGCCAGCAGCTTTATGACAGGAAAACAGTATTTT	CASSFMTGKQYF
NA	TRBJ1-2	TRBV19	TRBD1	14	TGTGCCAGTAGTATGACCGGGACAGCCTATGGCTACACCTTC	CASSMTGTAYGYTF
NA	TRBJ2-5	TRBV11-2	NA	13	TGTGCCAGCAGCCACGGGAGTCAAGAGACCCAGTACTTC	CASSHGSQETQYF
NA	TRBJ2-6	TRBV6-1	NA	16	TGTGCCAGCAGTGAACCAGGGGAGCCTGGGGCCAACGTCCTGACTTTC	CASSEPGEPGANVLTF
once	TRBJ1-2	TRBV18	NA	14	TGTGCCAGCTCTTCATCGGAACCCCCAGGTGGCTACACCTTC	CASSSSEPPGGYTF
NA	TRBJ2-1	TRBV13	TRBD2	18	TGTGCCAGCAGCTTAGGCGGGCTAGCGGGGAGCTCCTACAATGAGCAGTTCTTC	CASSLGGLAGSSYNEQFF
NA	TRBJ2-1	TRBV4-2	TRBD2	22	TGTGCCAGCAGCCAAGACCCTATTACTAGCGGGAGGGCCTCAATCGTACACAATGAGCAGTTCTTC	CASSQDPITSGRASIVHNEQFF
NA	TRBJ1-2	TRBV4-3	TRBD1	16	TGCGCCAGCAGCCAACAAATACAGGGGGCAGAATATGGCTACACCTTC	CASSQQIQGAEYGYTF
NA	TRBJ2-1	TRBV5-1	TRBD2	16	TGCGCCAGCAGCTTGGCAGGAGGGAGGGTCATCCATGAGCAGTTCTTC	CASSLAGGRVIHEQFF
NA	TRBJ1-3	TRBV2	NA	11	TGTGCCAGCACTATAGAAAACACCATATATTTT	CASTIENTIYF
NA	TRBJ1-4	TRBV14	TRBD1	16	TGTGCCAGCAGCCAATTCCAGACAGGGACAAATGAAAAACTGTTTTTT	CASSQFQTGTNEKLFF
NA	TRBJ2-5	TRBV19	TRBD2	16	TGTGCCAGTAGTATCCGAGTAGCGGGAGTGGGGGAGACCCAGTACTTC	CASSIRVAGVGETQYF
NA	TRBJ2-1	TRBV6-5	NA	15	TGTGCCAGCGGAGAGCCCGGGGTTGTTATCAATGAGCAGTTCTTC	CASGEPGVVINEQFF
NA	TRBJ1-5	TRBV6-2/TRBV6-3	NA	14	TGTGCCAGCAGTGATGCCGGGAACAATCAGCCCCAGCATTTT	CASSDAGNNQPQHF
NA	TRBJ2-7	TRBV18	NA	17	TGTGCCAGCTCACCACCTCTTTTAGAGGAAGATTGGTACGAGCAGTACTTC	CASSPPLLEEDWYEQYF
NA	TRBJ2-7	TRBV2	NA	16	TGTGCCAGCAGTGCTTCTGTCAGGGTACACTCCTACGAGCAGTACTTC	CASSASVRVHSYEQYF
NA	TRBJ2-1	TRBV27	NA	16	TGTGCCAGCAGTTTAGCAAACCCGGGACTTGGCTATGAGCAGTTCTTC	CASSLANPGLGYEQFF
NA	TRBJ2-3	TRBV6-2/TRBV6-3	NA	16	TGTGCCAGCAGTTACTTACAGGGTAGAGGGGCAGATACGCAGTATTTT	CASSYLQGRGADTQYF
NA	TRBJ2-1	TRBV12-3/TRBV12-4	TRBD2	13	TGTGCCAGTAGACTAGCGGGATACAATGAGCAGTTCTTC	CASRLAGYNEQFF
NA	TRBJ2-1	TRBV9	TRBD2	17	TGTGCCAGCAGCGTAGCTGGAACTAGCGGGAGTGGCAATGAGCAGTTCTTC	CASSVAGTSGSGNEQFF
NA	TRBJ2-1	TRBV27	NA	13	TGTGCCAGCAGCAGGGCCGGCTACAATGAGCAGTTCTTC	CASSRAGYNEQFF
NA	TRBJ2-6	TRBV3-1/TRBV3-2	TRBD2	19	TGTGCCAGCAGCCAGGTTTGGGGCGGGAGACCCCCTGGGGCCAACGTCCTGACTTTC	CASSQVWGGRPPGANVLTF
NA	TRBJ2-7	TRBV19	NA	16	TGTGCCAGTAGTTCCTTCCACGACTGGAGATTCTACGAGCAGTACTTC	CASSSFHDWRFYEQYF
NA	TRBJ2-7	TRBV28	TRBD1	16	TGTGCCAGCAGTTGGCCTCCGGGACAGAGAGGCGGCGAGCAGTACTTC	CASSWPPGQRGGEQYF
NA	TRBJ1-6	TRBV6-2/TRBV6-3	TRBD1	17	TGTGCCAGCAGCCAAGGGCTAGGGACAGCCTTGGTTTCACCCCTCCACTTT	CASSQGLGTALVSPLHF
NA	TRBJ2-3	TRBV18	TRBD2	16	TGTGCCAGCTCACCTGGACTAGCGGAAATCACAGATACGCAGTATTTT	CASSPGLAEITDTQYF
NA	TRBJ1-2	TRBV5-1	TRBD1	13	TGCGCCAGCAGTACAGGGGGCGCAGAAGGCTACACCTTC	CASSTGGAEGYTF
NA	TRBJ2-6	TRBV27	NA	17	TGTGCCAGCAGTTCCCCAAATACATACTCTGGGGCCAACGTCCTGACTTTC	CASSSPNTYSGANVLTF
NA	TRBJ1-1	TRBV19	NA	13	TGTGCCAGTAGTGTTACAGGGCTGGTTGAAGCTTTCTTT	CASSVTGLVEAFF
NA	TRBJ2-3	TRBV11-2	NA	16	TGTGCCAGCAGAAGAGGGGGGGTATCTAGCACAGATACGCAGTATTTT	CASRRGGVSSTDTQYF
NA	TRBJ2-7	TRBV3-1/TRBV3-2	TRBD1	14	TGTGCCAGCAGCCAAGAGATAGACAGGGGCGGGCGGTACTTC	CASSQEIDRGGRYF